This TCR beta chain was documented in a study of shared clonotypes between healthy human individuals. Using immunoSEQ multiplex PCR, the repertoire was profiled, and TCRdb retains in-frame clones only, with some absent. The repertoire includes millions of clones, 90% to 95% of them detected once, and roughly 0.13% sits in the top ten. The material sequenced was naive CD4+ T cells sorted from blood. This sample's subset: CD45RA+ positively selected. The TCR was taken from a man between 18 and 35 years old in good health.

As DNA, the CDR3 is TGTGCCAGCACCTCAGGGGGGGGAACCCAGTACTTC. Translation gives CASTSGGGTQYF. The rearrangement joins TRBV25-1 to TRBJ2-5; D possibly uses TRBD1 or TRBD2 (7 bases each). From germline, CDR1 is MGHDK and CDR2 SYGVNS. Trimming stripped 7 bases from V and 8 bases from J, with 14 bases between. The CDR3 extends over 12 amino acids. Full variable domain (outside the CDR3, taken from reference TRBV25-1 and TRBJ2-5): EADIYQTPRYLVIGTGKKITLECSQTMGHDKMYWYQQDPGMELHLIHYSYGVNSTEKGDLSSESTVSRIRTEHFPLTLESARPSHTSQYLCASTSGGGTQYFGPGTRLLVL.